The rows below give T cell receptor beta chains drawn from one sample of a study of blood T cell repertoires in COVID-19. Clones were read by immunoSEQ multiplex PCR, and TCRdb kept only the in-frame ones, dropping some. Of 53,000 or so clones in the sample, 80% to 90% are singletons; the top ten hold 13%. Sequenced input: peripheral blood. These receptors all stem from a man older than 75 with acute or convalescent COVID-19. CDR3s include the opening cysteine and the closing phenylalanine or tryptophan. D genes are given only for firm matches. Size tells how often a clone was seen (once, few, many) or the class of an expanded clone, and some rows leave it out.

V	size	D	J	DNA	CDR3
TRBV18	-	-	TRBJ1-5	TGTGCCAGCTCCGGGGGTAAAAATCAGCCCCAGCATTTT	CASSGGKNQPQHF
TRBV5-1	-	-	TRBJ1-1	TGCGCCAGCAGCTTTGTCGGAGGGAAAGCTTTCTTT	CASSFVGGKAFF
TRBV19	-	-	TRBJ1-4	TGTGCCAGTAGTATGGAAAGGGAACGGGGAACTAATGAAAAACTGTTTTTT	CASSMERERGTNEKLFF
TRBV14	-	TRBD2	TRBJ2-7	TGTGCCAGCAGCCGCACGGCCGGGAGGACCCACGAGCAGTACTTC	CASSRTAGRTHEQYF
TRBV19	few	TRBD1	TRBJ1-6	TGTGCCAGTAGTATTCGACAGGGGAATAATTCACCCCTCCACTTT	CASSIRQGNNSPLHF
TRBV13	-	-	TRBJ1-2	TGTGCCAGCAGCTCCGGGGGTCCCTATGGCTACACCTTC	CASSSGGPYGYTF
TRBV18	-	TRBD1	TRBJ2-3	TGTGCCAGCTCGAGAAGGACAGGAGCTTCGAGCACAGATACGCAGTATTTT	CASSRRTGASSTDTQYF
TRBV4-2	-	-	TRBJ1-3	TGTGCCAGCAGCCAAGCAGGGGTGGGTGGAAACACCATATATTTT	CASSQAGVGGNTIYF
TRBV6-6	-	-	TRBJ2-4	TGTGCCAGCCGCCTCGGGGGGCAGAAAAACATTCAGTACTTC	CASRLGGQKNIQYF
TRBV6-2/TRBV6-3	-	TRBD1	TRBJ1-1	TGTGCCAGCAGTTACCCTTCGGGACAGGGGGCTGAAGCTTTCTTT	CASSYPSGQGAEAFF
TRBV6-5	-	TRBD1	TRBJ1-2	TGTGCCAGCAGTCGGGACAGAACTAACTATGGCTACACCTTC	CASSRDRTNYGYTF
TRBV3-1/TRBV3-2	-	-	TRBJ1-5	TGTGCCAGCAGCCTAGAATCTGAGCCCCAGCATTTT	CASSLESEPQHF
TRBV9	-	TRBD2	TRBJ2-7	TGTGCCAGCAGCATCGGACTTCCGGGGGGGCTCTACGAGCAGTACTTC	CASSIGLPGGLYEQYF
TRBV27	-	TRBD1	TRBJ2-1	TGTGCCAGCAGTTTGCCGGGACAGGGGGTCAAAAACAATGAGCAGTTCTTC	CASSLPGQGVKNNEQFF
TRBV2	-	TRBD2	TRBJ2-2	TGTGCCAGCAGATTTGTCAGCGGGGGGGCCGGCGGGGAGCTGTTTTTT	CASRFVSGGAGGELFF
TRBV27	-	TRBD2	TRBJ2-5	TGTGCCAGCAGCCGCCGCGGGGGTTCGGAGACCCAGTACTTC	CASSRRGGSETQYF